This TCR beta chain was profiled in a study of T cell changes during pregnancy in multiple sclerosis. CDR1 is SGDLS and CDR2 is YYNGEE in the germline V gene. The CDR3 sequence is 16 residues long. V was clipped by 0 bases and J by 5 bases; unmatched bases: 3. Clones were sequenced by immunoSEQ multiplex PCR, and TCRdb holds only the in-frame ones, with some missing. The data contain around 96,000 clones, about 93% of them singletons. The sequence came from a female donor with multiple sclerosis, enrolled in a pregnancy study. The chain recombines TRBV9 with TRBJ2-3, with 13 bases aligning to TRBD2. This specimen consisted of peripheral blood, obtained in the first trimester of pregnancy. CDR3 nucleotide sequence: TGTGCCAGCAGCGTAGGGACTAGCGGGGGTCAAGATACGCAGTATTTT. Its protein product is CASSVGTSGGQDTQYF.